Below, 29 T cell receptor beta chains from the same sample are listed, as sequenced in a study of human T cells and chemical hapten exposure (dated by TCRdb to the early 2020s). Library preparation employed RACE. Sequencing was carried out with a NextSeq 500. TCRdb trimmed public reads at Q25 via fastp, called clones via MiXCR and kept in-frame beta chains. All rows with the same CDR3 protein become a single entry with the most common DNA and genes. The sample table holds tens of thousands of distinct CDR3 sequences, of which approximately 10% were seen once. The ten largest account for approximately 5.5% of the sample. The intended sense of this specimen's time point label: pre-sensitization, week 0. Sample treatment or condition, as interpreted from the label and publication: therapeutic diphenylcyclopropenone sensitization with weekly scalp DPC. Sequencing was performed on whole blood, taken in connection with sensitization to the hapten diphenylcyclopropenone (DPC). The receptors derive from a woman aged 50 to 60 with alopecia areata. Some clones in this sample may be carry-over from other donors' samples.

This clonotype was seen ten or more times. V usage is TRBV6-5 and J usage is TRBJ2-3; no clear D. CDR3 size: 14 residues. Germline V gives CDR1 MNHEY, CDR2 SVGAGI. Trimming left V 0 bases short and J 5 bases short, with 9 bases between. Here the CDR3 reads CASSYSEYRDTQYF. In nucleotides, the CDR3 is TGTGCCAGCAGTTACTCGGAATATCGAGATACGCAGTATTTT.

The genes are TRBV29-1 and TRBJ1-3; 8 positions agree with TRBD1. There are 13 residues in the CDR3. The V gene end was trimmed by 7 bases and the J gene end by 0 bases; junction bases not matched to a gene: 2. Germline CDR1 and CDR2: SQVTM and ANQGSEA. CDR3 in DNA: TGCAGCGCGACAGGGGACTCTGGAAACACCATATATTTT. This gives the protein CSATGDSGNTIYF.

This clonotype was picked up many times. CDR3 DNA: TGCAGCGTTGGAGGACAGGGCCGGCACGAGCAGTACTTC. Translating gives CSVGGQGRHEQYF. The chain carries TRBV29-1 and TRBJ2-7; 8 nucleotides line up with TRBD1. CDR3 length: 13 amino acids. J lost 5 bases, V lost 4 bases, and 7 bases had no gene match. Germline values: CDR1 SQVTM, CDR2 ANQGSEA.

This clonotype was counted ten times or more. The chain joins TRBV14 to TRBJ2-1; tentatively, D is TRBD1 (6 bases). This CDR3 region has 15 residues. V was clipped by 4 bases and J by 9 bases, with 19 bases between them. CDR1 and CDR2 from the germline V gene are SGHDN and FVKESK. The CDR3 bases are TGTGCCAGCAGCCCGCTATTTCGGACAGTCACTGAGCAGTTCTTC. As protein: CASSPLFRTVTEQFF.

This clonotype was counted a few times. This chain uses TRBV19 with TRBJ2-7; 8 bases agree with TRBD2. Losses at the gene ends were 7 bases for V and 0 bases for J; bases not matched to a gene: 17. CDR3 size: 18 residues. CDR1 and CDR2 from the germline V gene are LNHDA and SQIVND (reference sequence). The CDR3 region is CASTSKGSGTQNSYEQYF. CDR3 bases: TGTGCCAGTACCTCCAAGGGTAGCGGGACCCAAAACTCCTACGAGCAGTACTTC.

This sequence joins TRBV20-1 and TRBJ2-4; D gene uncertain. The V end lost 1 base, the J end lost 0 bases, and 16 bases lay between the germline ends. From germline, CDR1 is DFQATT and CDR2 SNEGSKA (reference sequence). The CDR3 sequence is 17 residues long. The CDR3: CSARGPSDILAKNIQYF. CDR3 bases: TGCAGTGCTAGAGGTCCCAGCGACATTCTAGCCAAAAACATTCAGTACTTC.

This clonotype was counted many times. The CDR3 sequence: CASRTGTGVTEAFF. CDR3 DNA sequence: TGTGCCAGCAGGACCGGGACAGGAGTTACTGAAGCTTTCTTT. V is TRBV12-3 or TRBV12-4 and J is TRBJ1-1; 8 nucleotides agree with TRBD1. The CDR3 consists of 14 residues. V shed 6 bases and J 5 bases; nucleotides not matched to a gene: 8.

This clonotype has only a few counts. The gene calls are TRBV3-1 and TRBJ1-3; D is unresolved. Between the trimmed V and J ends, which lost 8 bases and 0 bases, there was a span of 23 bases. This CDR3 has 18 amino acids. Germline V gene lookup returns CDR1 LGHDT and CDR2 YNNKEL (reference sequence). In DNA form, the CDR3 reads TGTGCCAGCTCCCCTCTCAGTGCTTATTCGGACTCTGGAAACACCATATATTTT. Translated, it gives CASSPLSAYSDSGNTIYF.

This clonotype was seen at least ten times. The chain couples TRBV29-1 to TRBJ2-5, with 9 bases that match TRBD2. Germline-derived CDR1 and CDR2 are SQVTM and ANQGSEA. This CDR3 contains 12 residues. The CDR3 sequence is CRCGGADETQYF. DNA for the CDR3: TGCAGATGCGGGGGGGCCGACGAGACCCAGTACTTC.

V is TRBV6-6 and J is TRBJ1-5, with a tentative D call TRBD1 (6 bases). Germline CDR1 is MNHNY and CDR2 is SVGAGI (reference sequence). The V end lost 0 bases, the J end lost 4 bases, and 13 bases lay between the germline ends. This CDR3 is built from 16 residues. The CDR3 DNA is TGTGCCAGCAGTTACTCGAAATGGGACACAAATCAGCCCCAGCATTTT. Residues: CASSYSKWDTNQPQHF.

In its sample, this clonotype was seen many times. The chain uses TRBV6-5 and TRBJ1-6; the D gene is possibly TRBD1 (6 bases). CDR1 is MNHEY and CDR2 is SVGAGI in the germline V gene. V was trimmed by 0 bases and J by 8 bases, leaving 8 bases between them. The CDR3 consists of 14 residues. The CDR3 DNA reads TGTGCCAGCAGTTACTCGACAGGAGATTCACCCCTCCACTTT. It is translated as CASSYSTGDSPLHF.

There are many counts of this clonotype. The V gene is TRBV29-1, the J gene TRBJ1-1; weak D call: TRBD1 (5 bases). The CDR3 loop spans 12 amino acids. In germline, CDR1 is SQVTM, CDR2 ANQGSEA. Between the trimmed V and J ends, which lost 5 bases and 5 bases, there was a span of 12 bases. The CDR3 nucleotides read TGCAGCGTTTCAAGGGGTGGGACTGAAGCTTTCTTT. It is translated as CSVSRGGTEAFF.

The V gene is TRBV10-3, the J gene TRBJ2-3; TRBD2 aligns across 11 bases. The CDR3 is 21 residues long. Germline V gene lookup returns CDR1 ENHRY and CDR2 SYGVKD. The V segment lost 0 bases and the J segment 1 base; nucleotides outside the gene matches: 15. The CDR3 spells CAISESVSSLAGAPRTDTQYF. DNA for the CDR3: TGTGCCATCAGTGAGTCGGTCTCTTCACTAGCGGGAGCTCCGCGCACAGATACGCAGTATTTT.

This clonotype came up many times. This chain uses TRBV6-2 or TRBV6-3 with TRBJ2-7; a possible D gene is TRBD2 (7 bases). The CDR3 totals 14 residues. CDR1 and CDR2 (germline): MNHEY, SVGEGT. V gave up 6 bases and J gave up 0 bases, with 12 bases separating them. CDR3 bases: TGTGCCAGCAGATGGGGGGGCCCCTCCTACGAGCAGTACTTC. It is translated as CASRWGGPSYEQYF.

This chain connects TRBV28 to TRBJ1-1, with 8 bases lining up with TRBD1. The CDR3 sequence is 15 residues long. J was trimmed by 1 base and V by 4 bases; bases with no gene match: 5. Per germline, CDR1 MDHEN and CDR2 SYDVKM. The DNA of the CDR3 is TGTGCCAGCAGTTCCAGACAGGGGACGAACACTGAAGCTTTCTTT. Residues: CASSSRQGTNTEAFF.

By share, this clonotype counts as medium-sized (0.01 to 0.1%). The CDR3 loop is CASSGQGAYEQYF. In DNA form, the CDR3 reads TGTGCCAGCAGCGGACAGGGGGCCTACGAGCAGTACTTC. The chain carries TRBV9 and TRBJ2-7; 9 bases are a match to TRBD1. This CDR3 region has 13 residues. In germline, CDR1 is SGDLS, CDR2 YYNGEE. V shed 3 bases and J 2 bases; nucleotides not matched to a gene: 0. Full variable domain (missing parts from reference TRBV9 and TRBJ2-7): DSGVTQTPKHLITATGQRVTLRCSPRSGDLSVYWYQQSLDQGLQFLIQYYNGEERAKGNILERFSAQQFPDLHSELNLSSLELGDSALYFCASSGQGAYEQYFGPGTRLTVT.

In this sample, this clonotype turned up many times. The V call is TRBV27, the J call TRBJ2-7; 8 positions agree with TRBD1. V was pared by 1 base and J by 2 bases, with 10 bases of the junction left unmatched. The CDR3 has 17 residues. Per germline, CDR1 MNHEY and CDR2 SMNVEV (reference sequence). CDR3 in DNA: TGTGCCAGCAGTTTATTCCCCTCCGGGACAGGCGCCTACGAGCAGTACTTC. Protein sequence: CASSLFPSGTGAYEQYF.

This clonotype was picked up a small number of times. This chain joins TRBV5-1 and TRBJ2-2, with TRBD2 identical over 8 bases. From germline, CDR1 is SGHRS and CDR2 YFSETQ. The CDR3 is 16 amino acids. V was clipped by 4 bases and J by 7 bases; unmatched bases: 12. The CDR3 protein is CASSPIPGGPGGELFF. CDR3 DNA sequence: TGCGCCAGCAGCCCGATACCGGGAGGGCCCGGCGGGGAGCTGTTTTTT.

The chain has TRBV20-1 and TRBJ1-2; tentative D call: TRBD1 (5 bases). V was clipped by 3 bases and J by 2 bases, with 10 bases between them. The CDR3 runs 13 residues. CDR1 is DFQATT and CDR2 is SNEGSKA in the germline V gene (reference sequence). CDR3 bases: TGCAGTGCTAGGGAGGGGATCAACTATGGCTACACCTTC. It codes for CSAREGINYGYTF.

This clonotype showed up many times. The rearrangement links TRBV4-2 to TRBJ1-2, with D perhaps matching TRBD1 (5 bases). The ends were cut back, 0 bases at V and 11 bases at J, with 10 bases in the middle. Germline CDR1 reads LGHNA; CDR2 reads YNFKEQ. The CDR3 extends over 12 amino acids. The CDR3 sequence: CASSQDRVFYTF. The CDR3 nucleotides are TGTGCCAGCAGCCAAGACAGGGTCTTTTACACCTTC.

This clonotype came up a few times. A read error may produce the germline difference seen at one junction end. J is TRBJ1-4 and V is TRBV12-3 or TRBV12-4, with 9 bases lining up with TRBD1. The CDR3 is 15 residues long. This chain's CDR3 is CTSSFSGTGNEKLFF. The CDR3 DNA reads as TGTACCAGCAGTTTCTCCGGGACAGGGAATGAAAAACTGTTTTTT.

This clonotype was detected only once. This could be a read error, since a much larger clone is one nucleotide away. Given the absence of the conserved phenylalanine or tryptophan at the CDR3 end, a read error is likely. V gene TRBV13 combines with J gene TRBJ2-3; D not resolved. Trimming took off 5 bases at V and 0 bases at J, with 3 bases between the two ends. This CDR3 is built from 12 residues. Germline V gene sequence: CDR1 PRHDT, CDR2 FYEKMQ (reference sequence). The CDR3 is CASSQSTDTQYY. Written as DNA, the CDR3 is TGTGCCAGCAGCCAGAGCACAGATACGCAGTATTAT.

This clonotype was counted at least ten times. V is TRBV5-4 and J is TRBJ2-3; 7 bases agree with TRBD2. The CDR3 runs 14 residues. Germline V gene sequence: CDR1 SGHNT, CDR2 YYREEE (reference sequence). Losses at the gene ends were 5 bases for V and 0 bases for J; bases not matched to a gene: 3. The CDR3 loop reads CASRTSLSTDTQYF. The CDR3 region has the DNA TGTGCCAGCAGGACTAGCCTGAGCACAGATACGCAGTATTTT.

This clonotype was counted ten times or more. The rearrangement links TRBV18 to TRBJ1-2; D remains unclear. CDR1 is KGHSH and CDR2 is LQKENI in the germline V gene. The CDR3 runs to 12 residues. Trimming pared 0 bases from V and 8 bases from J, leaving 7 bases between. CDR3 bases: TGTGCCAGCTCACCACCTTTGGGAGGCTACACCTTC. Its protein product is CASSPPLGGYTF.

A few counts support this clonotype. V gene TRBV28 combines with J gene TRBJ2-7; 7 positions match TRBD1. The CDR3 length is 13 residues. Germline assignment: CDR1 MDHEN and CDR2 SYDVKM. V was clipped by 6 bases and J by 3 bases; unmatched bases: 5. The CDR3 here is CASRLDRVYEQYF. Here the CDR3 DNA reads TGTGCCAGCAGACTAGACAGGGTCTACGAGCAGTACTTC.

This clonotype showed up many times. The chain combines TRBV11-2 with TRBJ2-7; tentatively, D is TRBD2 (6 bases). The CDR3 loop spans 17 amino acids. Germline CDR1 and CDR2: SGHAT and FQNNGV. V lost 5 bases and J 1 base, leaving 21 bases between the germline ends. CDR3 sequence (DNA): TGTGCCAGCAGCCCACAACTAGCCTACGCTTCATCCTACGAGCAGTACTTC. Its translation is CASSPQLAYASSYEQYF.

This clonotype was counted ten times or more. This rearrangement joins TRBV7-2 to TRBJ2-5; D not resolved. Looked up from germline, CDR1 is SGHTA and CDR2 is FQGNSA. V lost 5 bases, J lost 0 bases, and 4 bases lay in between. The CDR3 loop spans 12 amino acids. CDR3 in amino acids: CASSQYQETQYF. The CDR3 nucleotides are TGTGCCAGCAGCCAGTACCAAGAGACCCAGTACTTC.

This clonotype appeared a few times. The chain has TRBV11-1 and TRBJ2-5; tentatively, D is TRBD2 (6 bases). V dropped 5 bases and J dropped 2 bases, with 18 bases sitting between them. Germline values: CDR1 SGHAT, CDR2 FQDESV (reference sequence). This CDR3 comprises 16 residues. This chain's CDR3 is CASSGPTRTTQETQYF. The CDR3 DNA reads TGTGCCAGCAGCGGCCCCACACGGACTACACAAGAGACCCAGTACTTC.

This clonotype showed up just a few times. The V and J genes are TRBV5-8 and TRBJ1-5; maybe TRBD1 (6 bases). The germline CDR1 and CDR2 sequences are SGHTS and YDEGEE. The V end was cut by 4 bases, the J end by 0 bases, with 14 bases between. The CDR3 runs to 16 residues. This chain's CDR3 is CASSPFRGGSNQPQHF. The CDR3 bases are TGTGCCAGCAGCCCTTTCAGGGGTGGTAGCAATCAGCCCCAGCATTTT.